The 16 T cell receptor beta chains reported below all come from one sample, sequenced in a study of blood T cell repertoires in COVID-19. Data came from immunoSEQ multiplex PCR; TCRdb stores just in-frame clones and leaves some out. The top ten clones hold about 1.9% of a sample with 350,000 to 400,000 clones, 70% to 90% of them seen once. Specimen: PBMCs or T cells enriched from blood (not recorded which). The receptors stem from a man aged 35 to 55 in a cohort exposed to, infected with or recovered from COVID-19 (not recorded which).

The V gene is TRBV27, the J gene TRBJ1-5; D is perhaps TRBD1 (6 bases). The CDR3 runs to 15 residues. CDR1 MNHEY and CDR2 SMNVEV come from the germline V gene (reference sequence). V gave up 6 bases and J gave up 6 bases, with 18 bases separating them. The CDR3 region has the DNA TGTGCCAGCAGGATCACCCGGGACACCACTCAGCCCCAGCATTTT. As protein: CASRITRDTTQPQHF.

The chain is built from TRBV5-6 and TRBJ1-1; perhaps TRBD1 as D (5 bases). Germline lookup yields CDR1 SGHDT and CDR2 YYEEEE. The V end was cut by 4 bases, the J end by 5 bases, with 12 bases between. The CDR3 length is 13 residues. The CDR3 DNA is TGTGCCAGCAGCCCCAGGGTAAGGACTGAAGCTTTCTTT. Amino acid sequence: CASSPRVRTEAFF.

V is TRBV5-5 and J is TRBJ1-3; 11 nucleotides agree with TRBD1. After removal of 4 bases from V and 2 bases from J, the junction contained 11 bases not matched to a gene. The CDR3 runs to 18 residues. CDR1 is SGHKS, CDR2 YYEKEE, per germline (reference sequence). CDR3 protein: CASSARWGQGVTGNTIYF. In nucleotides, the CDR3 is TGTGCCAGCAGCGCCCGTTGGGGACAGGGGGTAACTGGAAACACCATATATTTT.

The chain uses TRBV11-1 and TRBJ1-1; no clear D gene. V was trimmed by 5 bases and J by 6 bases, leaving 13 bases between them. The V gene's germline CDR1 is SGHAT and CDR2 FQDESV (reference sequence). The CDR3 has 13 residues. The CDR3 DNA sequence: TGTGCCAGCAGCCGATTTACGGGATCTGAAGCTTTCTTT. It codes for CASSRFTGSEAFF.

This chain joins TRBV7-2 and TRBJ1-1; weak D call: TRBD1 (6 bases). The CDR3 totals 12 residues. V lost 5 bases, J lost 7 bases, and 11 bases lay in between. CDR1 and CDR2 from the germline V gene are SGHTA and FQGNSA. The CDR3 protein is CASSLQGIEAFF. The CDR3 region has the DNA TGTGCCAGCAGCCTACAGGGAATTGAAGCTTTCTTT. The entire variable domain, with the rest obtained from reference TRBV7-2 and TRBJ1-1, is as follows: GAGVSQSPSNKVTEKGKDVELRCDPISGHTALYWYRQSLGQGLEFLIYFQGNSAPDKSGLPSDRFSAERTGGSVSTLTIQRTQQEDSAVYLCASSLQGIEAFFGQGTRLTVV.

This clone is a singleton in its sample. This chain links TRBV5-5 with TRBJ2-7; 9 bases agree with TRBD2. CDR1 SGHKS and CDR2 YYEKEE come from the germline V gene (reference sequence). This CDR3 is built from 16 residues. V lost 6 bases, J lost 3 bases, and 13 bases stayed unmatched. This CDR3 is CASILRGIAGVYEQYF. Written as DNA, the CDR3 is TGTGCCAGCATCCTGAGGGGTATAGCGGGAGTCTACGAGCAGTACTTC. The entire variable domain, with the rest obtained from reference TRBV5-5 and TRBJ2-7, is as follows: DAGVTQSPTHLIKTRGQQVTLRCSPISGHKSVSWYQQVLGQGPQFIFQYYEKEERGRGNFPDRFSARQFPNYSSELNVNALLLGDSALYLCASILRGIAGVYEQYFGPGTRLTVT.

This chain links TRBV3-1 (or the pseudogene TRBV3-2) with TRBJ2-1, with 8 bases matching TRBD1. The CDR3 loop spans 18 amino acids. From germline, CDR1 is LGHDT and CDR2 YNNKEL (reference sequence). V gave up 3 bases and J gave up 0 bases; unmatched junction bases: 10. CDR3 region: CASSHPRDRTSSYNEQFF. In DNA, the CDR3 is TGTGCCAGCAGCCACCCCCGGGACAGGACAAGCTCCTACAATGAGCAGTTCTTC.

Here the CDR3 DNA reads TGTGCCAGCAGTTCAAACAGGGGCCCATCGAACACTGAAGCTTTCTTT. Translated: CASSSNRGPSNTEAFF. The rearrangement uses TRBV6-5 and TRBJ1-1, with TRBD1 matching 7 bases. V was clipped by 4 bases and J by 1 base; unmatched bases: 9. The V gene's germline CDR1 is MNHEY and CDR2 SVGAGI. The CDR3 has 16 residues.

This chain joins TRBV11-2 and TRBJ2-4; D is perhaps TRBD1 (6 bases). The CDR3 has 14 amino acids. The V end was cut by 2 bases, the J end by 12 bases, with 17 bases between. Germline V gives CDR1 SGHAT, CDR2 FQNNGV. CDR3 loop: CASSLTAQTGNQYF. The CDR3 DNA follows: TGTGCCAGCAGCTTAACTGCCCAAACAGGGAATCAGTACTTC.

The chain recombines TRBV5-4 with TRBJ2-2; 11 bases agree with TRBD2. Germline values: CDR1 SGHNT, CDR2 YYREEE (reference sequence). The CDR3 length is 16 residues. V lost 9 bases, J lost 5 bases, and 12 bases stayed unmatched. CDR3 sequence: CATLATSGIGTGELFF. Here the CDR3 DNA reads TGTGCCACGCTTGCGACTAGCGGGATAGGGACCGGGGAGCTGTTTTTT.

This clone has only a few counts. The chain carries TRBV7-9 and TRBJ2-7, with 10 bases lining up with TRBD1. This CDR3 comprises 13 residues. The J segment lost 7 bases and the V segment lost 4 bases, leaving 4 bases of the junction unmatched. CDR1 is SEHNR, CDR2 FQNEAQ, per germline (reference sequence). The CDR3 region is CASSSDRGLEQYF. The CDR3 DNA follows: TGTGCCAGCAGCTCAGACAGGGGGCTGGAGCAGTACTTC.

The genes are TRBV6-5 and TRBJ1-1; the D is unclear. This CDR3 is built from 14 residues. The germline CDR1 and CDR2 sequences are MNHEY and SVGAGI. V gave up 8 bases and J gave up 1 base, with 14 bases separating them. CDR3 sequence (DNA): TGTGCCAGCGTCTCCCTCTGGAGGAACACTGAAGCTTTCTTT. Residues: CASVSLWRNTEAFF.

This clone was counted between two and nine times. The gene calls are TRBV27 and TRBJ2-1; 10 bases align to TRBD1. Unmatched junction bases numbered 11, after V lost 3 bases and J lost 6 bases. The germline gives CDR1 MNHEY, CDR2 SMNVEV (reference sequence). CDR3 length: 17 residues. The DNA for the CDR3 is TGTGCCAGCAGTTTGTCCCCGGGACAGGGGTTTCGCAATGAGCAGTTCTTC. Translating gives CASSLSPGQGFRNEQFF.

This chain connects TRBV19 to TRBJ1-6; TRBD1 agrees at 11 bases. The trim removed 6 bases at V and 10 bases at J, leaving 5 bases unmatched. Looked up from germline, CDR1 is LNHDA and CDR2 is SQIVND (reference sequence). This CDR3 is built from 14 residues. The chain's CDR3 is CASRKDRGLSPLHF. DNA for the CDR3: TGTGCCAGTAGGAAGGACAGGGGGCTATCACCCCTCCACTTT.

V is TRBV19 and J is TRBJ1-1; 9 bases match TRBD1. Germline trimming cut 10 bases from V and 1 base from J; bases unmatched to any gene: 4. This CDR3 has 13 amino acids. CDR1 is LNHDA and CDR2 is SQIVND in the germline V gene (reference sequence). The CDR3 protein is CATRGQGNTEAFF. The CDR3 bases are TGTGCCACCCGGGGACAGGGGAACACTGAAGCTTTCTTT.

Written as DNA, the CDR3 is TGTGCCAGCTCACCAAGTAGCTCCCTTATTGAGCAGTACTTC. Encoded protein: CASSPSSSLIEQYF. The chain carries TRBV18 and TRBJ2-7, with D unclear. V shed 2 bases and J shed 7 bases, with 15 bases lying between them. The CDR3 sequence is 14 residues long. Germline loops: CDR1 KGHSH, CDR2 LQKENI. Using reference TRBV18 and TRBJ2-7 for the parts outside the CDR3, the full variable domain is NAGVMQNPRHLVRRRGQEARLRCSPMKGHSHVYWYRQLPEEGLKFMVYLQKENIIDESGMPKERFSAEFPKEGPSILRIQQVVRGDSAAYFCASSPSSSLIEQYFGPGTRLTVT.